The next 23 T cell receptor beta chains were all read from a single sample in a study of spatial heterogeneity in lung cancer. Study-wide results and caveats: Mutation counts in tumors were tracked by counts of expanded intratumoral alpha and beta TCRs.

TCRdb reanalysed the 5' RACE reads using MiXCR and keeps one entry per CDR3 protein. The sample includes about 220 distinct CDR3 sequences, over 45% of them seen just once. The time point here: sample taken at primary tumor resection. These receptors' targets are unknown. The sequencing here drew on lung tumor tissue, taken at surgery. These receptors came from a male donor with early-stage non-small cell lung cancer.

In regard to this clonotype: This beta chain turned up in a library designed for alpha chains; as an off-target read, its abundance says little. The rearrangement links TRBV7-9 to TRBJ2-1, with a weak D call TRBD2 (5 bases). CDR3 length: 18 amino acids. CDR1 is SEHNR, CDR2 FQNEAQ, per germline (reference sequence). Trimming left V 5 bases short and J 0 bases short, with 20 bases between. As DNA, the CDR3 is TGTGCCAGCAGCCCCCGTAGGCGGGCAATAAGCTCCTACAATGAGCAGTTCTTC. Encoded protein: CASSPRRRAISSYNEQFF.

About this clonotype: Within a library made for alpha chains, this beta chain is off target, and its count is uninformative. V gene TRBV6-5 combines with J gene TRBJ2-7; 8 nucleotides match TRBD2. The germline CDR1 and CDR2 sequences are MNHEY and SVGAGI. V shed 4 bases, J shed 5 bases, and the junction held 4 bases outside the gene matches. The CDR3 covers 13 residues. CDR3 region: CASSSGGDNEQYF. The DNA for the CDR3 is TGTGCCAGCAGTTCGGGAGGGGACAACGAGCAGTACTTC.

Sample share makes this clonotype hyperexpanded (1% or more). This beta chain is a stray read from a library made for alpha chains; its abundance is not meaningful. This chain joins TRBV7-2 and TRBJ2-2; 10 bases map to TRBD2. J lost 7 bases, V lost 2 bases, and 7 bases had no gene match. Germline V gene data show CDR1 as SGHTA and CDR2 as FQGNSA. The CDR3 runs to 16 residues. DNA of the CDR3: TGTGCCAGCAGCTTACATAGCCTAGCGGGAGTCGGGGAGCTGTTTTTT. Translation gives CASSLHSLAGVGELFF. Variable domain in full (rest from reference TRBV7-2 and TRBJ2-2): GAGVSQSPSNKVTEKGKDVELRCDPISGHTALYWYRQSLGQGLEFLIYFQGNSAPDKSGLPSDRFSAERTGGSVSTLTIQRTQQEDSAVYLCASSLHSLAGVGELFFGEGSRLTVL.

This clonotype was seen a handful of times. Within a library made for alpha chains, this beta chain is off target, and its count is uninformative. V gene TRBV27 combines with J gene TRBJ2-7; D not resolved. The CDR3 runs to 14 residues. V lost 5 bases and J lost 0, with 11 bases in between. Per germline, CDR1 MNHEY and CDR2 SMNVEV (reference sequence). The CDR3 region is CASSPHSTSYEQYF. CDR3 sequence (DNA): TGTGCCAGCAGTCCCCACTCTACCTCCTACGAGCAGTACTTC.

Concerning this clonotype: This beta chain is a stray read from a library made for alpha chains; its abundance is not meaningful. The chain carries TRBV7-3 and TRBJ2-7, with D maybe TRBD2 (5 bases). Trimming took off 5 bases at V and 3 bases at J, with 14 bases between the two ends. The CDR3 extends over 14 amino acids. Germline V gene lookup returns CDR1 SGHTA and CDR2 FQGTGA. The CDR3 is CASSPSSGNYEQYF. CDR3 coding DNA: TGTGCCAGCAGCCCCTCCTCCGGGAACTACGAGCAGTACTTC.

As concerns this clonotype: Because the library targeted alpha chains, this beta chain is an off-target read whose size means little. J is TRBJ1-2 and V is TRBV12-3 or TRBV12-4, with D possibly being TRBD1 (6 bases). The CDR3 totals 16 residues. Between the trimmed V and J ends, which lost 6 bases and 5 bases, there was a span of 22 bases. CDR3 in amino acids: CASSHLAGQLAYGYTF. CDR3 coding DNA: TGTGCCAGCAGCCACCTCGCCGGACAGCTGGCTTATGGCTACACCTTC.

This clonotype was seen a few times. This beta chain is off target for a library built for alpha chains, so its abundance means little. V gene TRBV12-5 combines with J gene TRBJ2-3, with D possibly called TRBD1 or TRBD2 (6 bases each). CDR1 is LGHNT, CDR2 FRNRAP, per germline. V lost 5 bases and J lost 5, with 17 bases in between. There are 15 residues in the CDR3. The CDR3 DNA is TGTGCTAGTGGTCTCTCCTTCGGGGGCCAAGATACGCAGTATTTT. Protein product: CASGLSFGGQDTQYF.

On this clonotype itself: This beta chain is a stray read from a library made for alpha chains; its abundance is not meaningful. The V call is TRBV6-5, the J call TRBJ1-1, with D uncertain. The CDR3 has 13 amino acids. The germline V and J ends were trimmed by 2 bases and 5 bases, with 9 bases remaining between them. Looked up from germline, CDR1 is MNHEY and CDR2 is SVGAGI. CDR3 coding DNA: TGTGCCAGCAGTTACCGGACGAAGACTGAAGCTTTCTTT. It specifies CASSYRTKTEAFF.

The table lists this clonotype with a few counts. A library prepared for alpha chains yielded this beta chain as an off-target read; its size is of little meaning. The V gene is TRBV12-3 or TRBV12-4, the J gene TRBJ2-5, with D tentatively TRBD2 (6 bases). Trimming cost V 4 bases and J 8 bases, with 11 bases left between them. This CDR3 contains 12 residues. CDR3 amino acids: CASSSLGGTQYF. The CDR3 DNA sequence: TGTGCCAGCAGTTCCCTGGGAGGAACCCAGTACTTC.

This clonotype was counted between two and nine times. Since the library was made to target alpha chains, this beta chain is a stray read and its abundance is not meaningful. The J gene is TRBJ2-2, the V gene TRBV11-3; D possibly corresponds to TRBD1 (6 bases). Trimming took off 4 bases at V and 9 bases at J, with 9 bases between the two ends. The CDR3 extends over 12 amino acids. Germline V gene sequence: CDR1 SGHNT, CDR2 YENEEA. In nucleotides, the CDR3 is TGTGCCAGCAGCTCGGACAGTCGGGAGCTGTTTTTT. Its protein product is CASSSDSRELFF.

To note about this clonotype: As an off-target read in a library built for alpha chains, this beta chain has a frequency of little significance. This chain connects TRBV6-2 or TRBV6-3 to TRBJ2-7; D remains unclear. In germline, CDR1 is MNHEY, CDR2 SVGEGT. V lost 5 bases, J lost 3 bases, and 5 bases lay in between. The length of the CDR3 is 11 residues. The CDR3 here is CASSQNYEQYF. The CDR3 bases are TGTGCCAGCAGTCAGAACTACGAGCAGTACTTC.

In regard to this clonotype: This beta chain is an unintended read in a library built for alpha chains; its size means little. Here the CDR3 reads CASSLRPGQQETQYF. For the CDR3, the DNA is TGTGCCAGCTCCCTACGACCGGGACAGCAAGAGACCCAGTACTTC. The chain links TRBV18 to TRBJ2-5; TRBD1 matches at 7 bases. Germline V gene data show CDR1 as KGHSH and CDR2 as LQKENI. This CDR3 comprises 15 residues. Trimming at V came to 6 bases and at J to 2 bases, leaving 9 bases not matched to a gene.

In its sample, this clonotype was seen once. The size of this beta chain means little, since it is a stray read in a library made for alpha chains. The chain is built from TRBV3-1 and TRBJ2-7; no reliable D call. Germline V gene data show CDR1 as LGHDT and CDR2 as YNNKEL (reference sequence). The length of the CDR3 is 14 residues. The V gene lost 3 bases and the J gene lost 2 bases, with 11 bases spanning the gap. CDR3 residues: CASSQSDGPYEQYF. DNA of the CDR3: TGTGCCAGCAGCCAGTCCGACGGTCCCTACGAGCAGTACTTC.

With regard to this clonotype: This beta chain was picked up by a library intended for alpha chains and is off target, so its count carries little meaning. CDR3: CASRSSPGAGELFF. In nucleotides, the CDR3 is TGCGCCAGCAGAAGTTCCCCAGGAGCCGGGGAGCTGTTTTTT. The V call is TRBV5-1, the J call TRBJ2-2; the D is unclear. Trimming cost V 5 bases and J 6 bases, with 14 bases left between them. Germline loops: CDR1 SGHRS, CDR2 YFSETQ. This CDR3 has 14 residues.

This clonotype was seen once. The library was designed around alpha chains, so this beta chain is a stray read whose abundance carries little weight. The V gene is TRBV7-6, the J gene TRBJ2-4, with unresolved D. CDR3 length equals 16 residues. Germline assignment: CDR1 SGHVS and CDR2 FNYEAQ. Trimming removed 5 bases at V and 2 bases at J, with 16 bases between. The CDR3 coding sequence is TGTGCCAGCAGCCGCGTTGACATCGGAACCAAAAACATTCAGTACTTC. This codes for CASSRVDIGTKNIQYF. Variable domain in full (rest from reference TRBV7-6 and TRBJ2-4): GAGVSQSPRYKVTKRGQDVALRCDPISGHVSLYWYRQALGQGPEFLTYFNYEAQQDKSGLPNDRFSAERPEGSISTLTIQRTEQRDSAMYRCASSRVDIGTKNIQYFGAGTRLSVL.

This clonotype was seen a few times. The size of this beta chain means little, since it is a stray read in a library made for alpha chains. The chain has TRBV7-9 and TRBJ2-7; D remains ambiguous. V was trimmed by 5 bases and J by 5 bases, leaving 16 bases between them. The germline V gene encodes CDR1 SEHNR and CDR2 FQNEAQ (reference sequence). This CDR3 contains 14 residues. CDR3 residues: CASSLTPEDHEQYF. CDR3 nucleotide sequence: TGTGCCAGCAGCCTAACGCCCGAGGATCACGAGCAGTACTTC.

On this clonotype: The library was designed around alpha chains, so this beta chain is a stray read whose abundance carries little weight. This chain links TRBV10-1 with TRBJ1-1; tentatively, D is TRBD1 (6 bases). V was shortened by 6 bases and J by 1 base, with 12 bases between the two germline ends. The CDR3 is 14 residues long. In germline, CDR1 is WNHNN, CDR2 SYGVQD (reference sequence). The CDR3 reads CASSGTRRNTEAFF. CDR3 in DNA: TGCGCCAGCAGCGGGACACGACGGAACACTGAAGCTTTCTTT.

As regards this clonotype: This beta chain represents an off-target read in a library built for alpha chains; its size is of limited meaning. The chain employs TRBV11-2 and TRBJ2-7; no reliable D call. Germline V gene sequence: CDR1 SGHAT, CDR2 FQNNGV. V lost 5 bases, J lost 4 bases, and 18 bases lay in between. The CDR3 is 15 amino acids. The CDR3 DNA reads TGTGCCAGCAGCCCATTCCCAGGCCCTACATACGAGCAGTACTTC. Its protein is CASSPFPGPTYEQYF.

Notes on this clonotype: This beta chain is an unintended read in a library built for alpha chains; its size means little. This chain links TRBV9 with TRBJ1-1; 9 nucleotides agree with TRBD1. The CDR3 loop spans 15 amino acids. The germline CDR1 and CDR2 sequences are SGDLS and YYNGEE. J was trimmed by 4 bases and V by 4 bases; bases with no gene match: 8. The CDR3 nucleotides read TGTGCCAGCAGCCAACGGGACAGGGTTGGCACTGAAGCTTTCTTT. Its protein product is CASSQRDRVGTEAFF.

This clonotype showed up just a few times. This beta chain turned up in a library designed for alpha chains; as an off-target read, its abundance says little. The chain combines TRBV11-2 with TRBJ2-2; 8 positions match TRBD2. This CDR3 is 17 amino acids long. Germline V gives CDR1 SGHAT, CDR2 FQNNGV. V gave up 4 bases and J gave up 3 bases; unmatched junction bases: 10. The CDR3 is CASSSREGIRYTGELFF. The CDR3 DNA reads TGTGCCAGCAGCTCCCGGGAGGGGATCCGTTACACCGGGGAGCTGTTTTTT. Full variable domain (remainder filled in from reference TRBV11-2 and TRBJ2-2): EAGVAQSPRYKIIEKRQSVAFWCNPISGHATLYWYQQILGQGPKLLIQFQNNGVVDDSQLPKDRFSAERLKGVDSTLKIQPAKLEDSAVYLCASSSREGIRYTGELFFGEGSRLTVL.

Sample share makes this clonotype hyperexpanded. This beta chain is off target for a library built for alpha chains, so its abundance means little. The chain recombines TRBV19 with TRBJ2-1; 15 positions agree with TRBD2. The CDR3 consists of 19 residues. Trimming removed 5 bases from V and 0 bases from J; junction bases left unmatched: 8. CDR1 LNHDA and CDR2 SQIVND come from the germline V gene (reference sequence). The CDR3 coding sequence is TGTGCCAGTAGTCCACGGACTAGCGGGAGGGCCAGCTCCTACAATGAGCAGTTCTTC. Amino acids: CASSPRTSGRASSYNEQFF.

Regarding this clonotype: A library made for alpha chains picked up this beta chain off target, so its size means little. The chain links TRBV19 to TRBJ2-6; D gene unclear. CDR3 size: 15 residues. With 7 bases removed from V and 0 bases from J, the gap between germline ends came to 10 bases. Germline values: CDR1 LNHDA, CDR2 SQIVND (reference sequence). CDR3 nucleotide sequence: TGTGCCAGTACCGGCCTTTCCTCTGGGGCCAACGTCCTGACTTTC. Protein product: CASTGLSSGANVLTF.

The sample holds one count of this clonotype. With the library built for alpha chains, this beta chain is off target and its frequency is not meaningful. V is TRBV12-3 or TRBV12-4 and J is TRBJ2-5; no reliable D call. Trimming stripped 1 base from V and 5 bases from J, with 5 bases between. CDR3 length equals 12 residues. CDR3 loop: CASSLVGETQYF. CDR3 DNA sequence: TGTGCCAGCAGTTTAGTGGGTGAGACCCAGTACTTC.